This T cell receptor beta chain derives from a study of brain T cells in children with intractable seizures. V was shortened by 10 bases and J by 3 bases, with 16 bases between the two germline ends. Germline V CDR1 and CDR2: MNHNY, SVGAGI (reference sequence). The CDR3 totals 14 residues. Findings and caveats of the study: Patients' HCMV serostatus was unknown; virus specificity rests on CDR3 similarity alone.

Comments on this clone: Antigen specificity is unknown.

The protocol was immunoSEQ multiplex PCR, while the TCRdb copy is restricted to in-frame clones and leaves out a portion. The data show approximately 110,000 clones, approximately 94% seen once. The clonotype was recovered from a boy younger than two with hemimegalencephaly and intractable seizures. V is TRBV6-6 and J is TRBJ2-1; D unresolved. The sequences come from peripheral blood, collected at surgery. This CDR3 is CATPIAPFYNEQFF. For the CDR3, the DNA is TGTGCCACCCCGATAGCCCCATTCTACAATGAGCAGTTCTTC.